These T cell receptor beta chains were read from a single sample in a study of T cell therapy after organ transplantation. Using immunoSEQ multiplex PCR, the repertoire was profiled, and TCRdb retains in-frame clones only, with some absent. This table has around 19,000 clones, around 84% appearing once. Their specific antigens are unknown. The source material was CD8+ T cells from blood, sampled after autologous CMV-specific T cell therapy. Receptors were obtained from a human patient who had received a solid organ transplant and had CMV disease. The T cells may partly be graft donor cells. The CDR3 runs from the conserved cysteine through the conserved F or W. The order of the fields is J gene, V gene, clone size, CDR3 length, D gene, CDR3 DNA, CDR3 protein. D genes are given only for firm matches. Rows give clone size only sometimes, using once, few, many, or a class for an expanded clone.

TRBJ2-7 | TRBV6-5 | once | 15 | - | TGTGCCAGCAGTTACTCGGACACCTCCTCCTACGAGCAGTACTTC | CASSYSDTSSYEQYF
TRBJ2-7 | TRBV7-9 | - | 17 | - | TGTGCCAGCAGCTTAGCCAGTAAGTCGGGAGCGGACTACGAGCAGTACTTC | CASSLASKSGADYEQYF
TRBJ2-7 | TRBV7-9 | - | 13 | - | TGTGCCAGCAGCTTAATATCCTCTCGCGAGCAGTACTTC | CASSLISSREQYF
TRBJ1-4 | TRBV5-1 | - | 16 | - | TGCGCCAGCAGCTTGGCCATCGGGACTAATAATGAAAAACTGTTTTTT | CASSLAIGTNNEKLFF
TRBJ2-7 | TRBV28 | - | 14 | TRBD2 | TGTGCCAGCAGTTTTAGCGGGAGTATGAACGAGCAGTACTTC | CASSFSGSMNEQYF
TRBJ1-5 | TRBV6-5 | once | 14 | - | TGTGCCAGCAGTTACTCGGGGGGAGATCAGCCCCAGCATTTT | CASSYSGGDQPQHF
TRBJ2-7 | TRBV7-9 | - | 19 | TRBD2 | TGTGCCAGCAGCTCAGCCACTCCCCTAACTAGCGGGAGTCTGGGCGAGCAGTACTTC | CASSSATPLTSGSLGEQYF
TRBJ2-7 | TRBV27 | - | 14 | - | TGTGCCAGCAGTTTAGGCCGGACGGTCTACGAGCAGTACTTC | CASSLGRTVYEQYF
TRBJ1-3 | TRBV28 | - | 16 | - | TGTGCCAGCAGTTTATGGGGGATAGGCTCTGGAAACACCATATATTTT | CASSLWGIGSGNTIYF
TRBJ2-1 | TRBV4-1 | - | 15 | TRBD2 | TGCGCCAGCAGCCCGGAGGGACTAGCCTACAATGAGCAGTTCTTC | CASSPEGLAYNEQFF
TRBJ2-1 | TRBV4-1 | few | 17 | - | TGCGCCAGCAGCCAAGAAGTTTCGGCTACCTGGACAGAGGGACAGTTCTTC | CASSQEVSATWTEGQFF
TRBJ2-1 | TRBV7-9 | - | 13 | TRBD2 | TGTGCCAGCAGCCCCAAGCGGGAGATTGAGCAGTTCTTC | CASSPKREIEQFF
TRBJ1-1 | TRBV9 | - | 13 | - | TGTGCCAGCAGCGTAGGGGGGAGCACTGAAGCTTTCTTT | CASSVGGSTEAFF
TRBJ1-6 | TRBV9 | - | 14 | - | TGTGCCAGCGGGCAAGGGGGTAGTAATTCACCCCTCCACTTT | CASGQGGSNSPLHF